Below are 16 T cell receptor beta chains sequenced from a single sample in a study of human T cells and chemical hapten exposure. TCRdb re-derived calls from the RACE reads in MiXCR, one entry per CDR3 protein. The data show about 110,000 distinct CDR3 sequences, roughly an eighth seen once. Time point given: pre-sensitization, week 0. The treatment was: therapeutic diphenylcyclopropenone sensitization with weekly scalp DPC. Sequencing was performed on whole blood, taken in connection with sensitization to the hapten diphenylcyclopropenone (DPC). The source is a woman in her forties or fifties with alopecia areata. Some clones in this sample may be carry-over from other donors' samples.

This clonotype occurred a few times. This sequence joins TRBV6-2 or TRBV6-3 and TRBJ2-5; weak D call: TRBD1 (6 bases). This CDR3 is 17 amino acids long. Germline CDR1 MNHEY, CDR2 SVGEGT. The V end lost 5 bases, the J end lost 1 base, and 20 bases lay between the germline ends. The CDR3 DNA sequence: TGTGCCAGCAGTCGACAGGCGCGCCCAGGGTTCCAAGAGACCCAGTACTTC. It translates to CASSRQARPGFQETQYF.

The chain combines TRBV29-1 with TRBJ2-3; tentatively, D is TRBD2 (5 bases). Germline values: CDR1 SQVTM, CDR2 ANQGSEA. The CDR3 sequence is 14 residues long. Trimming took 3 bases from V and 3 from J, leaving 13 bases between them. Here the CDR3 reads CSVEYPGLTDTQYF. CDR3 in DNA: TGCAGCGTTGAGTATCCGGGGTTGACAGATACGCAGTATTTT.

The V and J genes are TRBV3-1 and TRBJ1-2; the D is unclear. V lost 0 bases to trimming and J lost 1 base, with 6 bases between them. Germline CDR1 and CDR2: LGHDT and YNNKEL (reference sequence). The CDR3 is 14 amino acids. CDR3 DNA: TGTGCCAGCAGCCAAGACAGAAATAACTATGGCTACACCTTC. As protein: CASSQDRNNYGYTF.

V and J are TRBV10-1 and TRBJ2-2; D may be TRBD1 (6 bases). V was cut by 5 bases and J by 6 bases, with 10 bases left in between. CDR3 length equals 13 residues. Germline V gene data show CDR1 as WNHNN and CDR2 as SYGVQD (reference sequence). The CDR3 nucleotides are TGCGCCAGCAGTCAGGACAGCGCCGGGGAGCTGTTTTTT. Protein: CASSQDSAGELFF.

The rearrangement links TRBV24-1 to TRBJ1-1; D remains unclear. Trimming left V 4 bases short and J 2 bases short, with 7 bases between. The CDR3 has 13 residues. Germline-derived CDR1 and CDR2 are KGHDR and SFDVKD. CDR3 residues: CATSEEGNTEAFF. The CDR3 nucleotides are TGTGCCACCAGTGAGGAGGGCAACACTGAAGCTTTCTTT.

This clonotype was recorded only once. The chain recombines TRBV12-3 or TRBV12-4 with TRBJ1-6, with D unresolved. Trimming cost V 1 base and J 13 bases, with 5 bases left between them. The CDR3 length is 11 residues. The DNA for the CDR3 is TGTGCCAGCAGTTTAGGGCTCCCCCTCCACTTT. Translation: CASSLGLPLHF.

This clonotype showed up just a few times. V is TRBV7-2 and J is TRBJ2-4; 9 positions match TRBD2. This CDR3 is 15 amino acids long. The J segment lost 5 bases and the V segment lost 5 bases, leaving 7 bases of the junction unmatched. Per germline, CDR1 SGHTA and CDR2 FQGNSA. DNA for the CDR3: TGTGCCAGCAGCCAGAATAGCGGGAGCCAAAACATTCAGTACTTC. It is translated as CASSQNSGSQNIQYF.

The rearrangement joins TRBV4-1 to TRBJ2-7; D may be TRBD2 (6 bases). This CDR3 comprises 16 residues. Trimming took off 2 bases at V and 0 bases at J, with 14 bases between the two ends. Germline V gene data show CDR1 as MGHRA and CDR2 as YSYEKL. The CDR3 region is CASSQLWGESSYEQYF. For the CDR3, the DNA is TGCGCCAGCAGCCAACTTTGGGGGGAAAGCTCCTACGAGCAGTACTTC.

This clonotype was seen only a few times. The chain carries TRBV5-1 and TRBJ2-3; D is tentatively TRBD1 or TRBD2 (6 bases each). Trimming removed 4 bases at V and 2 bases at J, with 11 bases between. CDR3 length equals 14 residues. CDR1 is SGHRS, CDR2 YFSETQ, per germline. The CDR3 here is CASSNGGITDTQYF. The DNA of the CDR3 is TGCGCCAGCAGCAACGGGGGCATCACAGATACGCAGTATTTT.

This clonotype came up a few times. The V gene is TRBV20-1, the J gene TRBJ1-1; D remains ambiguous. The germline V gene has CDR1 DFQATT and CDR2 SNEGSKA (reference sequence). The CDR3 runs to 12 residues. V was trimmed by 5 bases and J by 0 bases, leaving 7 bases between them. The CDR3 region is CSALLLNTEAFF. DNA for the CDR3: TGCAGTGCTCTTCTCCTGAACACTGAAGCTTTCTTT.

This clonotype was observed many times. This sequence joins TRBV3-1 and TRBJ1-3, with 7 bases identical to TRBD1. The CDR3 runs 17 residues. The germline V gene has CDR1 LGHDT and CDR2 YNNKEL (reference sequence). With 4 bases clipped from V and 0 bases from J, the junction kept 9 bases outside the gene matches. The CDR3 protein is CASSPGTEFLSGNTIYF. CDR3 DNA sequence: TGTGCCAGCAGCCCCGGGACAGAGTTCCTCTCTGGAAACACCATATATTTT.

V gene TRBV7-9 combines with J gene TRBJ1-1, with 7 bases matching TRBD1. V lost 5 bases to trimming and J lost 8 bases; unmatched junction nucleotides: 11. Germline V gene sequence: CDR1 SEHNR, CDR2 FQNEAQ (reference sequence). The CDR3 spans 14 residues. CDR3 DNA: TGTGCCAGCAGCGTTCTGAGGGGGCAGACAGAAGCTTTCTTT. Translation: CASSVLRGQTEAFF.

This clonotype was counted only a few times. The V call is TRBV3-1, the J call TRBJ2-7; no firm D call. CDR1 and CDR2 (germline): LGHDT, YNNKEL (reference sequence). The germline V and J ends were trimmed by 3 bases and 7 bases, with 10 bases remaining between them. The CDR3 runs 12 residues. CDR3 residues: CASSHSSVEQYF. DNA of the CDR3: TGTGCCAGCAGCCATTCAAGTGTAGAGCAGTACTTC.

This clonotype was seen just once. The chain is built from TRBV7-2 and TRBJ1-1, with 7 positions matching TRBD1. Germline V gene data show CDR1 as SGHTA and CDR2 as FQGNSA. The CDR3 is 14 amino acids. The V gene end was trimmed by 5 bases and the J gene end by 5 bases; junction bases not matched to a gene: 8. The CDR3 sequence: CASSVSRGMTEAFF. The CDR3 bases are TGTGCCAGCAGCGTCTCCAGGGGGATGACTGAAGCTTTCTTT. Full variable domain (rest looked up from reference TRBV7-2 and TRBJ1-1): GAGVSQSPSNKVTEKGKDVELRCDPISGHTALYWYRQSLGQGLEFLIYFQGNSAPDKSGLPSDRFSAERTGGSVSTLTIQRTQQEDSAVYLCASSVSRGMTEAFFGQGTRLTVV.

On this clonotype: A single base separates this from a much larger clone, so it may be a read error. V and J are TRBV11-2 and TRBJ2-7; no firm D call. Germline lookup yields CDR1 SGHAT and CDR2 FQNNGV. V lost 5 bases and J 3 bases, leaving 5 bases between the germline ends. The CDR3 has 11 residues. DNA of the CDR3: TGTGCCAGCAGCCTACACTACGAGCAGTACTTC. This codes for CASSLHYEQYF.

V and J are TRBV15 and TRBJ2-3; 8 bases fit TRBD2. J lost 2 bases, V lost 0 bases, and 7 bases had no gene match. CDR1 LNHNV and CDR2 YYDKDF come from the germline V gene (reference sequence). This CDR3 region has 17 residues. Here the CDR3 DNA reads TGTGCCACCAGCAGAGATCCAGTTAGCGGGGACACAGATACGCAGTATTTT. The encoded protein is CATSRDPVSGDTDTQYF.